The source of this T cell receptor beta chain is a study of radiation and T cells in renal cell carcinoma. The study's findings and limits: From baseline, blood top tumor clonotypes peaked at 2 weeks post-radiation.

The repertoire was sequenced with immunoSEQ multiplex PCR; TCRdb's copy has only in-frame clones and lacks some. The sample includes roughly 140,000 clones, 87% seen only once; the top ten take under 15%. As concerns this clone: Its specificity is not known.

The V gene end was trimmed by 4 bases and the J gene end by 7 bases; junction bases not matched to a gene: 12. CDR1 and CDR2 (germline): SGHDT, YYEEEE. This CDR3 is 16 amino acids long. Stated time point: blood 2 weeks post-SBRT. Treatment reported: 15 Gy SBRT to primary tumor, nephrectomy 4 weeks later. The patient's renal cell carcinoma had clear cell pathology. Sequenced material: blood, taken from a patient whose treatment included radiotherapy and nephrectomy. The V gene is TRBV5-6, the J gene TRBJ2-2, with 8 bases matching TRBD1. This receptor was taken from a woman in her fifties or sixties with renal cell carcinoma. CDR3 in DNA: TGTGCCAGCAGCCCACGGACAGGGATACGGGGCGGGGAGCTGTTTTTT. Protein sequence: CASSPRTGIRGGELFF.